These T cell receptor beta chains were read from a single sample in a study of tumor-infiltrating lymphocytes in primary liver carcinoma. TCRdb called the multiplex PCR reads again in MiXCR, with one record for every CDR3 protein. The sample contains around 70,000 distinct CDR3 sequences, roughly three quarters of which appear only once. The sample was liver tumor tissue from sampling region 4. The receptors shown here come from a man between 40 and 49 years old with primary liver carcinoma and hepatitis B virus infection. Each CDR3 is given with its conserved first and last residue. The order of the fields is CDR3 protein, CDR3 DNA, clone size, D gene, V gene, J gene. A D gene is named only where the DNA matches it firmly. Rows give clone size only sometimes, using once, few, many, or a class for an expanded clone.

cdr3_aa: CSVGGARDIMNTEVFF
cdr3_nt: TGCAGCGTTGGTGGTGCCAGGGACATTATGAACACTGAAGTTTTCTTT
clone_size: -
d_call: -
v_call: TRBV29-1
j_call: TRBJ1-1

cdr3_aa: CANSITGGVFFNEQFF
cdr3_nt: TGTGCCAACAGTATAACGGGAGGGGTTTTCTTCAATGAGCAGTTCTTC
clone_size: once
d_call: TRBD2
v_call: TRBV6-2/TRBV6-3
j_call: TRBJ2-1

cdr3_aa: CASSLAGGYQPQHF
cdr3_nt: TGTGCCAGCAGCTTAGCAGGGGGATATCAACCCCAGCATTTT
clone_size: -
d_call: TRBD1
v_call: TRBV11-2
j_call: TRBJ1-5

cdr3_aa: CANSRGSDTQYF
cdr3_nt: TGTGCCAACAGTAGGGGGAGCGATACGCAGTATTTT
clone_size: -
d_call: -
v_call: TRBV2
j_call: TRBJ2-3

cdr3_aa: CAIRDRGQGEAFF
cdr3_nt: TGTGCCATCCGGGACAGGGGGCAAGGTGAAGCTTTCTTT
clone_size: many
d_call: TRBD1
v_call: TRBV10-3
j_call: TRBJ1-1

cdr3_aa: CASSLASLAGGVQNYERYF
cdr3_nt: TGTGCCAGCAGCTTAGCGTCACTAGCGGGAGGAGTACAGAACTACGAGCGGTACTTC
clone_size: -
d_call: TRBD2
v_call: TRBV7-4
j_call: TRBJ2-7

cdr3_aa: CVSSLLAGNTGELFF
cdr3_nt: TGTGTCAGCAGCTTACTAGCGGGGAACACCGGGGAGCTGTTTTTT
clone_size: once
d_call: TRBD2
v_call: TRBV11-2
j_call: TRBJ2-2

cdr3_aa: CTSSDGLAESDTQYF
cdr3_nt: TGTACCAGCAGTGACGGGCTAGCGGAGTCAGATACGCAGTATTTT
clone_size: -
d_call: TRBD2
v_call: TRBV6-2/TRBV6-3
j_call: TRBJ2-3

cdr3_aa: CAIMRGFESPLHF
cdr3_nt: TGTGCCATCATGCGGGGGTTCGAATCACCCCTACACTTT
clone_size: -
d_call: -
v_call: TRBV10-3
j_call: TRBJ1-6

cdr3_aa: CANSLSVGLAGGGYEQYF
cdr3_nt: TGTGCCAACAGCTTATCAGTTGGACTAGCGGGAGGGGGGTACGAACAGTACTTC
clone_size: -
d_call: TRBD2
v_call: TRBV11-2
j_call: TRBJ2-7

cdr3_aa: CASSSATGGNEQFF
cdr3_nt: TGTGCCAGCAGCTCTGCAACAGGCGGTAATGAGCAGTTCTTC
clone_size: -
d_call: -
v_call: TRBV11-2
j_call: TRBJ2-1

cdr3_aa: CASSEARTEWSEANVLTF
cdr3_nt: TGTGCCAGCAGTGAAGCTAGGACGGAGTGGTCTGAGGCCAACGTCCTGACTTTT
clone_size: -
d_call: -
v_call: TRBV6-1
j_call: TRBJ2-6

cdr3_aa: CATCLRGLSTEAFF
cdr3_nt: TGTGCCACTTGCCTGCGGGGCCTCAGCACTGAAGCTTTCTTT
clone_size: -
d_call: -
v_call: TRBV6-5
j_call: TRBJ1-1

cdr3_aa: CANSAVQGAKNIQYF
cdr3_nt: TGTGCCAACAGTGCCGTTCAGGGAGCCAAAAACATTCAGTACTTC
clone_size: once
d_call: -
v_call: TRBV24-1
j_call: TRBJ2-4

cdr3_aa: CASSHPTGYNEQFF
cdr3_nt: TGTGCCAGCAGCCATCCGACGGGCTACAATGAGCAGTTCTTC
clone_size: -
d_call: -
v_call: TRBV7-6
j_call: TRBJ2-1

cdr3_aa: CASSLLGGFENIQYF
cdr3_nt: TGTGCCAGCAGCTTGTTAGGGGGATTCGAAAACATTCAGTACTTC
clone_size: -
d_call: -
v_call: TRBV5-6
j_call: TRBJ2-4

cdr3_aa: CADSLVRTYPGTGELFF
cdr3_nt: TGTGCCGACAGCTTAGTTCGGACGTACCCAGGGACCGGGGAGCTGTTTTTC
clone_size: -
d_call: -
v_call: TRBV11-2
j_call: TRBJ2-2

cdr3_aa: CASSVDRPTQYF
cdr3_nt: TGTGCCAGCAGTGTGGACAGGCCGACGCAGTATTTT
clone_size: -
d_call: TRBD1
v_call: TRBV6-6
j_call: TRBJ2-3

cdr3_aa: CASSTLAGGPLSNIGELFF
cdr3_nt: TGTGCCAGCAGCACGTTAGCGGGAGGGCCCCTTTCGAACATCGGGGAGCTGTTTTTC
clone_size: -
d_call: TRBD2
v_call: TRBV11-3
j_call: TRBJ2-2

cdr3_aa: CASSLEGSGEKLLF
cdr3_nt: TGTGCCAGCAGCTTGGAGGGGTCGGGTGAAAAACTGCTTTTT
clone_size: few
d_call: -
v_call: TRBV5-4
j_call: TRBJ1-4

cdr3_aa: CASSLGDYEQYF
cdr3_nt: TGTGCGAGCAGTCTAGGGGACTACGAGCAGTACTTC
clone_size: -
d_call: -
v_call: TRBV12-3/TRBV12-4
j_call: TRBJ2-7

cdr3_aa: CAGSHGQGGSYEQYF
cdr3_nt: TGCGCCGGCAGCCACGGGCAGGGCGGCTCCTACGAGCAGTACTTC
clone_size: -
d_call: -
v_call: TRBV4-1
j_call: TRBJ2-7

cdr3_aa: CTSSYGDWGQPQHF
cdr3_nt: TGCACCAGCAGCTATGGGGACTGGGGTCAGCCCCAGCATTTT
clone_size: -
d_call: -
v_call: TRBV5-1
j_call: TRBJ1-5

cdr3_aa: CASRWGTSGITTYKQYF
cdr3_nt: TGTGCCAGCAGATGGGGGACTAGCGGGATAACTACGTATAAGCAGTACTTC
clone_size: many
d_call: TRBD2
v_call: TRBV6-1
j_call: TRBJ2-7

cdr3_aa: CASWTGGTYEQYF
cdr3_nt: TGTGCCAGCTGGACGGGAGGAACCTACGAGCAGTACTTC
clone_size: many
d_call: TRBD2
v_call: TRBV6-5
j_call: TRBJ2-7

cdr3_aa: CATSGEGLLEQYF
cdr3_nt: TGTGCCACCAGTGGAGAGGGGCTCCTCGAGCAGTACTTC
clone_size: many
d_call: -
v_call: TRBV24-1
j_call: TRBJ2-7

cdr3_aa: CASSTTDDTEAFF
cdr3_nt: TGTGCCAGCAGTACGACAGATGACACTGAAGCTTTCTTT
clone_size: many
d_call: -
v_call: TRBV28
j_call: TRBJ1-1

cdr3_aa: CASSLIAGSDQPQHF
cdr3_nt: TGCGCCAGCAGCTTGATAGCAGGGAGCGATCAGCCCCAGCATTTT
clone_size: many
d_call: -
v_call: TRBV5-1
j_call: TRBJ1-5

cdr3_aa: CSVVLGDRGNYEQYF
cdr3_nt: TGCAGCGTTGTACTTGGGGATAGGGGGAACTACGAGCAGTACTTC
clone_size: once
d_call: -
v_call: TRBV29-1
j_call: TRBJ2-7

cdr3_aa: CASSETGNQPQHF
cdr3_nt: TGCGCCAGCTCCGAGACAGGCAATCAGCCCCAGCATTTT
clone_size: many
d_call: -
v_call: TRBV10-2
j_call: TRBJ1-5

cdr3_aa: CASSEGGGAYEKLFF
cdr3_nt: TGTGCCAGCAGTGAAGGGGGGGGGGCTTATGAAAAACTGTTTTTT
clone_size: many
d_call: -
v_call: TRBV6-1
j_call: TRBJ1-4

cdr3_aa: CASSRGIEAFF
cdr3_nt: TGTGCCAGCAGCAGGGGCATTGAAGCTTTCTTT
clone_size: -
d_call: -
v_call: TRBV6-2/TRBV6-3
j_call: TRBJ1-1

cdr3_aa: CASSLGGGRRSYNEQFF
cdr3_nt: TGTGCCAGCAGCTTAGGTGGAGGCAGAAGGTCCTACAATGAGCAGTTCTTC
clone_size: many
d_call: -
v_call: TRBV13
j_call: TRBJ2-1

cdr3_aa: CASSFWRGGEQYF
cdr3_nt: TGTGCCAGCAGCTTTTGGCGGGGCGGCGAGCAGTACTTC
clone_size: few
d_call: -
v_call: TRBV7-2
j_call: TRBJ2-7

cdr3_aa: CAISVARGWNTGELFF
cdr3_nt: TGCGCCATCAGTGTGGCGCGTGGGTGGAACACCGGGGAGCTGTTTTTT
clone_size: -
d_call: -
v_call: TRBV10-2
j_call: TRBJ2-2

cdr3_aa: CASSQASNYYEQYF
cdr3_nt: TGCGCCAGCAGCCAAGCATCAAACTATTACGAGCAGTACTTC
clone_size: -
d_call: -
v_call: TRBV4-1
j_call: TRBJ2-7

cdr3_aa: CASSSEGGHFYGQYF
cdr3_nt: TGTGCCAGCAGCTCCGAGGGGGGACACTTCTACGGGCAGTACTTC
clone_size: -
d_call: -
v_call: TRBV7-9
j_call: TRBJ2-7

cdr3_aa: CASSRMGSSTGNSPLHF
cdr3_nt: TGTGCCAGCAGTAGGATGGGTTCCTCGACAGGGAATTCACCCCTCCACTTT
clone_size: -
d_call: TRBD1
v_call: TRBV6-6
j_call: TRBJ1-6

cdr3_aa: CGTEHAGEETQYF
cdr3_nt: TGTGGCACCGAACATGCGGGAGAAGAGACCCAGTACTTC
clone_size: -
d_call: TRBD2
v_call: TRBV24-1
j_call: TRBJ2-5

cdr3_aa: CASSHYLAGEPGEQYF
cdr3_nt: TGTGCCAGCAGTCATTACCTAGCGGGAGAGCCGGGCGAGCAGTACTTC
clone_size: -
d_call: TRBD2
v_call: TRBV4-2
j_call: TRBJ2-7

cdr3_aa: CASSEFSFETQYF
cdr3_nt: TGTGCCAGCAGTGAATTTTCTTTTGAGACCCAGTACTTC
clone_size: -
d_call: -
v_call: TRBV2
j_call: TRBJ2-5

cdr3_aa: CSVEDTAGAPGELFF
cdr3_nt: TGCAGCGTTGAAGACACTGCGGGAGCTCCCGGGGAGCTGTTTTTT
clone_size: -
d_call: TRBD2
v_call: TRBV29-1
j_call: TRBJ2-2

cdr3_aa: CASSSIGGWMYEQYF
cdr3_nt: TGTGCCAGCAGCTCTATAGGGGGCTGGATGTACGAGCAGTACTTC
clone_size: -
d_call: TRBD1
v_call: TRBV11-2
j_call: TRBJ2-7

cdr3_aa: CASSHRDFGYEQYF
cdr3_nt: TGTGCCAGCAGCCACCGGGACTTTGGGTACGAGCAGTACTTC
clone_size: medium-sized
d_call: -
v_call: TRBV14
j_call: TRBJ2-7

cdr3_aa: CASGRAYEVTGELFF
cdr3_nt: TGTGCCAGCGGCCGGGCTTATGAGGTAACCGGGGAGCTGTTTTTT
clone_size: -
d_call: -
v_call: TRBV11-2
j_call: TRBJ2-2

cdr3_aa: CASRLTDDSNQPQHF
cdr3_nt: TGTGCCAGCAGGCTGACAGATGACAGCAATCAGCCCCAGCATTTT
clone_size: many
d_call: -
v_call: TRBV28
j_call: TRBJ1-5

cdr3_aa: CASSLTDGAYEQYF
cdr3_nt: TGTGCCAGCAGCTTAACCGACGGAGCCTACGAGCAGTACTTC
clone_size: hyperexpanded
d_call: -
v_call: TRBV11-2
j_call: TRBJ2-7

cdr3_aa: CASSLDSIIGTNVLTF
cdr3_nt: TGCGCCAGCAGCTTGGATAGCATCATCGGGACCAACGTCCTGACTTTC
clone_size: -
d_call: -
v_call: TRBV5-1
j_call: TRBJ2-6

cdr3_aa: CASIEAEDISEQYF
cdr3_nt: TGTGCCAGCATTGAAGCGGAAGACATTTCCGAGCAGTACTTC
clone_size: -
d_call: -
v_call: TRBV6-1
j_call: TRBJ2-7

cdr3_aa: CASSGARRGRNYDYTF
cdr3_nt: TGTGCCAGCAGTGGAGCAAGGCGTGGCAGAAATTATGACTACACCTTC
clone_size: -
d_call: -
v_call: TRBV6-1
j_call: TRBJ1-2

cdr3_aa: CASSDRANSDTQYF
cdr3_nt: TGTGCCAGCAGTGACCGGGCGAATTCAGATACACAGTATTTT
clone_size: once
d_call: -
v_call: TRBV6-1
j_call: TRBJ2-3

cdr3_aa: CASSRGTPNQPQHF
cdr3_nt: TGTGCCAGTAGTAGGGGGACACCGAATCAGCCCCAGCATTTT
clone_size: -
d_call: -
v_call: TRBV19
j_call: TRBJ1-5

cdr3_aa: CVSSYLGQNTDTQYF
cdr3_nt: TGTGTCAGCAGTTACCTCGGGCAGAACACAGATACGCAGTATTTT
clone_size: -
d_call: -
v_call: TRBV6-2/TRBV6-3
j_call: TRBJ2-3

cdr3_aa: CATSSNLGLQETQYF
cdr3_nt: TGTGCCACCAGTTCCAACCTGGGATTGCAAGAGACCCAGTACTTC
clone_size: -
d_call: -
v_call: TRBV10-3
j_call: TRBJ2-5

cdr3_aa: CVSSPQRGLPYEQYF
cdr3_nt: TGTGTCAGCAGCCCACAAAGGGGGCTACCTTACGAGCAGTACTTC
clone_size: -
d_call: TRBD1
v_call: TRBV28
j_call: TRBJ2-7

cdr3_aa: CASGQDLSGGGHEQYF
cdr3_nt: TGTGCCAGCGGCCAAGACCTATCTGGCGGGGGCCACGAGCAGTACTTC
clone_size: once
d_call: -
v_call: TRBV4-2
j_call: TRBJ2-7

cdr3_aa: CASSLSGGGREQYF
cdr3_nt: TGTGCCAGCAGTTTATCGGGAGGGGGGCGGGAGCAGTACTTC
clone_size: few
d_call: -
v_call: TRBV27
j_call: TRBJ2-7

cdr3_aa: CTSSLGLGLPTHNQFF
cdr3_nt: TGTACCAGCAGCTTAGGCCTGGGACTACCTACGCATAATCAGTTCTTC
clone_size: -
d_call: TRBD2
v_call: TRBV11-1
j_call: TRBJ2-1

cdr3_aa: CASSYEWGYGNYGYTF
cdr3_nt: TGTGCCAGCAGTTACGAATGGGGGTACGGCAATTATGGCTACACCTTC
clone_size: -
d_call: -
v_call: TRBV6-2/TRBV6-3
j_call: TRBJ1-2

cdr3_aa: CAGSQDHEEAYYGYTF
cdr3_nt: TGCGCCGGCAGCCAAGATCACGAGGAAGCTTACTATGGCTACACCTTC
clone_size: -
d_call: -
v_call: TRBV4-1
j_call: TRBJ1-2